This T cell receptor (beta chain) was identified in a study of PD-L1 blockade in urothelial cancer. Study context: Blood was evaluated 3 weeks (second dose) and 6 weeks after therapy began.

The CDR3 totals 15 residues. The V and J ends lost 4 bases and 4 bases respectively, with 17 bases between them. Germline lookup yields CDR1 SQVTM and CDR2 ANQGSEA. This sample's time point: pretreatment peripheral blood. Assay: immunoSEQ multiplex PCR; the TCRdb copy retains only in-frame clones and omits some. The sample consists of 55,000 to 80,000 clones, around 81% of them appearing once. This TCR came from an older man with urothelial cancer. The specimen was PBMCs, collected around atezolizumab (anti-PD-L1) treatment. The chain has TRBV29-1 and TRBJ2-1; TRBD2 might be the D (6 bases). The CDR3 coding sequence is TGCAGCGTTGGACCCCCTCGGGGGATATACAATGAGCAGTTCTTC. The encoded protein is CSVGPPRGIYNEQFF.